This T cell receptor (beta chain) was captured by sequencing in a study of early T cells in non-severe SARS-CoV-2 infection. Attachment of unique molecular identifiers was made to individual cDNA molecules. Each CDR3 protein gets one entry after TCRdb re-called the 5' RACE reads with MiXCR. Of about 30,000 distinct CDR3 sequences listed, approximately 5% were seen once; the top ten hold 10% to 15%. This clonotype was counted between two and nine times. The CDR3 length is 15 residues. CDR1 and CDR2 (germline): SGHDT, YYEEEE. V was clipped by 1 base and J by 5 bases, with 16 bases between them. Sequencing was done on a sample of whole blood. V and J are TRBV5-6 and TRBJ2-7; D gene unclear. The receptor was derived from an adult who was a healthcare worker with PCR-confirmed SARS-CoV-2 infection or an uninfected control (not recorded which). CDR3 protein: CASSLRNGYNDEQYF. Written as DNA, the CDR3 is TGTGCCAGCAGCTTGAGAAACGGGTATAACGACGAGCAGTACTTC.